This T cell receptor beta chain is from a study of radiotherapy plus CTLA-4 blockade in lung cancer. Study results and caveats: Radiotherapy plus ipilimumab was followed by expansion in blood of tumor-derived TCR clones.

Repertoires were generated with immunoSEQ multiplex PCR, while TCRdb's copy carries only in-frame clones and drops some. Altogether over 100,000 clones are present, roughly 77% being singletons, with the ten largest covering roughly 3.5%. In the case of this clone: Antigen specificity is unknown.

This clonotype was obtained from a human donor with non-small cell lung cancer that progressed on radiotherapy plus ipilimumab. Some clones in this sample may be carry-over from other donors' samples. The source material was peripheral blood, sampled from a patient treated with radiotherapy plus ipilimumab.

As DNA, the CDR3 is TGTGCCAGCAGCTTAAAGGCGGGGGGGCCGGGCGAGCAGTACTTC. The encoded protein is CASSLKAGGPGEQYF. The chain carries TRBV7-2 and TRBJ2-7, with 9 bases that match TRBD2. Trimming at V came to 2 bases and at J to 6 bases, leaving 8 bases not matched to a gene. Germline V gene sequence: CDR1 SGHTA, CDR2 FQGNSA. This CDR3 spans 15 amino acids.